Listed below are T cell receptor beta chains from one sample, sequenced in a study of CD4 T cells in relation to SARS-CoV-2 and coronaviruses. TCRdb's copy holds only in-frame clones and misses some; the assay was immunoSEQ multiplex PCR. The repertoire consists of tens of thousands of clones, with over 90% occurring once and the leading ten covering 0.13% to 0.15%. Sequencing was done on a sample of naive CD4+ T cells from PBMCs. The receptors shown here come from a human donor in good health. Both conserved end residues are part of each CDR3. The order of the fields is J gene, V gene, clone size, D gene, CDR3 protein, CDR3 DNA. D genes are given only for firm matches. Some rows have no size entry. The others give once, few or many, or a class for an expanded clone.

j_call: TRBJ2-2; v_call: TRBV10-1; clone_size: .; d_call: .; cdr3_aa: CASSDRSGYTGELFF; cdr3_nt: TGCGCCAGCAGTGATCGTAGCGGATACACCGGGGAGCTGTTTTTT
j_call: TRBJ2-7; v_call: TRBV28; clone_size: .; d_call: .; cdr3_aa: CASSSPGYSYEQYF; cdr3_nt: TGTGCCAGCAGTTCCCCCGGTTACTCCTACGAGCAGTACTTC
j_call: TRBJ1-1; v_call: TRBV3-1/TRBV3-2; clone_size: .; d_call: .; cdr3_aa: CASSQDWGRGAFF; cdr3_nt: TGTGCCAGCAGCCAAGATTGGGGCCGGGGAGCTTTCTTT
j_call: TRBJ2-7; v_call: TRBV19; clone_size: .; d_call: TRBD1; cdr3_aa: CASSIPDRPSEQYF; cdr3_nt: TGTGCCAGTAGTATCCCGGACAGGCCATCCGAGCAGTACTTC
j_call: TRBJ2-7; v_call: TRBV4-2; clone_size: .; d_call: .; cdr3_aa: CASSQDRATSEQYF; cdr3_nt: TGTGCCAGCAGCCAAGACCGGGCCACCTCCGAGCAGTACTTC
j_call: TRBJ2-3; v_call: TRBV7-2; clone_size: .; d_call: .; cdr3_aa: CASSLTGPPQYF; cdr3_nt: TGTGCCAGCAGCTTAACGGGGCCACCGCAGTATTTT
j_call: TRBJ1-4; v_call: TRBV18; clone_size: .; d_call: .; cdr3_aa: CTSSLQLNEKLFF; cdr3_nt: TGTACCAGCTCACTACAGCTTAATGAAAAACTGTTTTTT
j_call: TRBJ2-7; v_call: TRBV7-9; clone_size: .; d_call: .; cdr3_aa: CASSWRGTLYEQYF; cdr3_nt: TGTGCCAGCAGCTGGCGGGGCACCCTCTACGAGCAGTACTTC
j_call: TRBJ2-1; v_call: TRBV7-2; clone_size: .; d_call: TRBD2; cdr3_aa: CASSYGTSGYNEQFF; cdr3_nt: TGTGCCAGCAGCTACGGGACTAGCGGCTACAATGAGCAGTTCTTC
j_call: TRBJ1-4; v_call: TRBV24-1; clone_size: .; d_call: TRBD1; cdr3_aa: CATSDSGQGSEKLFF; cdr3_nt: TGTGCCACCAGTGATTCGGGACAGGGAAGTGAAAAACTGTTTTTT
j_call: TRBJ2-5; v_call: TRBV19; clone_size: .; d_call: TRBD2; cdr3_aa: CASSMAGGLQETQYF; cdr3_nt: TGTGCCAGTAGTATGGCGGGAGGCCTCCAAGAGACCCAGTACTTC
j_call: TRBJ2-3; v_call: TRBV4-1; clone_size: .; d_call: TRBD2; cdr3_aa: CASSQGLLAGGRDTQYF; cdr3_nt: TGCGCCAGCAGCCAAGGTCTTCTAGCGGGAGGGCGAGATACGCAGTATTTT
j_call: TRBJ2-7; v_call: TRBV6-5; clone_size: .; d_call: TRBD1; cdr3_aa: CASTRTGSWEQYF; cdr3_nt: TGTGCCAGCACTAGGACAGGGTCGTGGGAGCAGTACTTC
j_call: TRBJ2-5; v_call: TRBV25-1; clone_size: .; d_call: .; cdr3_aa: CASGRDTTSAQYF; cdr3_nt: TGTGCCAGCGGCCGGGACACTACATCTGCCCAGTACTTC
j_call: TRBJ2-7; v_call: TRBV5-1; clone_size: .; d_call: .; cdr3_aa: CASSLTESSYEQYF; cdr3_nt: TGCGCCAGCAGCTTAACAGAGAGCTCCTACGAGCAGTACTTC
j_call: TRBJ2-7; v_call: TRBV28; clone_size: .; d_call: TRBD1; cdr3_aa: CASSNLWDRTYEQYF; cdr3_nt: TGTGCCAGCTCTAATCTGTGGGACAGAACCTACGAGCAGTACTTC
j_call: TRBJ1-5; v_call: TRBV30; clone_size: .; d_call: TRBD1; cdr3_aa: CAWRGTGPYQPQHF; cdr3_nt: TGTGCCTGGAGGGGGACAGGGCCATATCAGCCCCAGCATTTT
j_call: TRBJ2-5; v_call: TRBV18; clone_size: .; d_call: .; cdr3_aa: CASSGPTPAYQETQYF; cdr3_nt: TGTGCCAGCTCAGGTCCCACCCCAGCGTACCAAGAGACCCAGTACTTC
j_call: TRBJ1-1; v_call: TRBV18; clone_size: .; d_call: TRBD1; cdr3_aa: CASSPLGQLNTEAFF; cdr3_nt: TGTGCCAGCTCACCACTGGGACAGCTAAACACTGAAGCTTTCTTT
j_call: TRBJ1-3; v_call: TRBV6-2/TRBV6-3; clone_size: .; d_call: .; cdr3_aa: CASSYSSGNTIYF; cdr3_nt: TGTGCCAGCAGTTACTCTTCTGGAAACACCATATATTTT
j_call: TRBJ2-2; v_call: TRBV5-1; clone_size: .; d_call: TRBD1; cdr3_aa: CASSFTTGGTTGELFF; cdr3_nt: TGCGCCAGCAGTTTTACGACAGGGGGGACCACCGGGGAGCTGTTTTTT
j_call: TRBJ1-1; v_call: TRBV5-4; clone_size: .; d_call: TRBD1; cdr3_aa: CASSLPGQANTEAFF; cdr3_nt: TGTGCCAGCAGCTTGCCTGGACAGGCGAACACTGAAGCTTTCTTT
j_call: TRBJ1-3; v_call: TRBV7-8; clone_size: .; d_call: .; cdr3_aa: CASSYSRSVKSGNTIYF; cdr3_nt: TGTGCCAGCAGCTACAGTCGTAGTGTTAAATCTGGAAACACCATATATTTT
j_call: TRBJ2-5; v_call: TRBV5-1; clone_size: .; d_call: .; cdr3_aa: CASSFPTQETQYF; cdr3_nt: TGCGCCAGCAGCTTCCCCACCCAAGAGACCCAGTACTTC
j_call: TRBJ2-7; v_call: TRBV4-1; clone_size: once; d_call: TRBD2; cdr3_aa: CASSQNPSGPYEQYF; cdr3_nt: TGCGCCAGCAGCCAAAACCCTAGCGGACCCTACGAGCAGTACTTC
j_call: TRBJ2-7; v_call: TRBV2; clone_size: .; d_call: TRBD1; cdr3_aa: CASSERTGVFSAFIEQYF; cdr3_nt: TGTGCCAGCAGTGAACGGACAGGGGTTTTTAGCGCGTTCATCGAGCAGTACTTC
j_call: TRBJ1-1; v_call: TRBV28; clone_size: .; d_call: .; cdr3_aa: CASSLDQNTEAFF; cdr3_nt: TGTGCCAGCAGTCTCGACCAGAACACTGAAGCTTTCTTT
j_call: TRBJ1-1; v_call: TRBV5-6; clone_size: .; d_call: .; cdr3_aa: CASSLRQGVMNTEAFF; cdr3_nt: TGTGCCAGCAGCTTACGGCAGGGAGTCATGAACACTGAAGCTTTCTTT
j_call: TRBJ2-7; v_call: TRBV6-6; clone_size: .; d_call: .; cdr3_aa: CASSYSGSRNVQYF; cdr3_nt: TGTGCCAGCAGTTACTCGGGGTCCCGCAATGTGCAGTACTTC
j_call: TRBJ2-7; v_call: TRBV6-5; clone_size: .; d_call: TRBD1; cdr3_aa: CASRGQADSYEQYF; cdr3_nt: TGTGCCAGTCGGGGACAGGCCGATTCCTACGAGCAGTACTTC
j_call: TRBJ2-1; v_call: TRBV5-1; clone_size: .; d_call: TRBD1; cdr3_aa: CATTAGQGNYNEQFF; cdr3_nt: TGCGCCACCACAGCCGGACAGGGGAATTACAATGAGCAGTTCTTC
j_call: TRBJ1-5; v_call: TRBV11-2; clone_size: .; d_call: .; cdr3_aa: CASSRQGISNQPQHF; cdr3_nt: TGTGCCAGCAGCCGTCAGGGGATTAGCAATCAGCCCCAGCATTTT